The 10 T cell receptor beta chains given below trace back to one sample, sequenced in a study of T cells in Graves' hyperthyroidism and ophthalmopathy. From RNA transcripts, TCR beta CDR3 regions were amplified. RT-PCR in the first round (using the HTBI primer set) targeted the TCR CDR3. TCRdb called the multiplex PCR reads again in MiXCR, with one record for every CDR3 protein. Of about 350,000 distinct CDR3 sequences listed, about 15% are singletons. Sample: blood. All receptors come from a young woman with Graves' hyperthyroidism.

This clonotype appeared a few times. The chain couples TRBV6-2 or TRBV6-3 to TRBJ2-7; D is perhaps TRBD1 or TRBD2 (6 bases each). Deletions cut 9 bases from V and 3 bases from J, with 18 bases between. The CDR3 length is 14 residues. Germline V lookup: CDR1 MNHEY, CDR2 SVGEGT. CDR3 bases: TGTGCCAGTGCCTGGGGGGCCTCCCGCTACGAGCAGTACTTC. Amino acid sequence: CASAWGASRYEQYF.

In its sample, this clonotype was seen many times. The J gene is TRBJ1-1, the V gene TRBV6-1; D remains ambiguous. Germline values: CDR1 MNHNS, CDR2 SASEGT. V shed 5 bases and J shed 5 bases, with 15 bases lying between them. This CDR3 has 14 amino acids. CDR3 coding DNA: TGTGCCAGCAGTCACGGCTGGGGAGGGACTGAAGCTTTCTTT. Protein sequence: CASSHGWGGTEAFF.

This clonotype was observed many times. The V and J genes are TRBV28 and TRBJ1-5; D gene uncertain. Trimming cost V 8 bases and J 2 bases, with 10 bases left between them. The CDR3 totals 13 residues. From germline, CDR1 is MDHEN and CDR2 SYDVKM. The CDR3 DNA follows: TGTGCCAGCCAGGACCAGGGCAATCAGCCCCAGCATTTT. Its translation: CASQDQGNQPQHF.

This clonotype appeared many times. This chain connects TRBV28 to TRBJ2-2, with 7 bases that match TRBD1. Unmatched junction bases numbered 3, after V lost 4 bases and J lost 1 base. CDR1 is MDHEN and CDR2 is SYDVKM in the germline V gene. The CDR3 runs to 15 residues. The CDR3 nucleotides are TGTGCCAGCAGTTCACGACAGGGGAACACCGGGGAGCTGTTTTTT. It yields the protein CASSSRQGNTGELFF.

This clonotype was recorded many times. The chain carries TRBV6-1 and TRBJ2-3, with a tentative D call TRBD1 (5 bases). Trimming removed 8 bases at V and 2 bases at J, with 11 bases between. Germline lookup yields CDR1 MNHNS and CDR2 SASEGT. The CDR3 runs 13 residues. The CDR3 DNA reads TGTGCCAGCCCACAGGACGACACAGATACGCAGTATTTT. It yields the protein CASPQDDTDTQYF.

Many counts were recorded for this clonotype. The chain joins TRBV28 to TRBJ2-2; D ambiguous. The germline V gene encodes CDR1 MDHEN and CDR2 SYDVKM. V lost 3 bases, J lost 7 bases, and 9 bases lay in between. The CDR3 loop spans 13 amino acids. The CDR3 sequence: CASSLIGVGELFF. The CDR3 DNA reads as TGTGCCAGCAGTTTGATTGGGGTCGGGGAGCTGTTTTTT. Looking up the rest from reference TRBV28 and TRBJ2-2 gives the full variable domain: DVKVTQSSRYLVKRTGEKVFLECVQDMDHENMFWYRQDPGLGLRLIYFSYDVKMKEKGDIPEGYSVSREKKERFSLILESASTNQTSMYLCASSLIGVGELFFGEGSRLTVL.

This clonotype has at least ten counts. In nucleotides, the CDR3 is TGCGCCAGCAGTGAGAAGGGAACGGTGACTGAAGCTTTCTTT. Amino acid sequence: CASSEKGTVTEAFF. The chain uses TRBV10-1 and TRBJ1-1; no clear D. The germline V and J ends were trimmed by 2 bases and 5 bases, with 12 bases remaining between them. In germline, CDR1 is WNHNN, CDR2 SYGVQD (reference sequence). The CDR3 consists of 14 residues.

This clonotype was counted at least ten times. The genes are TRBV28 and TRBJ2-1; TRBD2 aligns across 14 bases. The CDR3 is 16 residues long. Trimming took 5 bases from V and 8 from J; bases not matched to a gene: 8. In germline, CDR1 is MDHEN, CDR2 SYDVKM. The CDR3 here is CASSTKTSGRADEQFF. CDR3 coding DNA: TGTGCCAGCAGTACGAAGACTAGCGGGAGGGCCGATGAGCAGTTCTTC.

In this sample, this clonotype turned up a few times. The V gene is TRBV6-5, the J gene TRBJ2-2; D gene ambiguous. Trimming left V 3 bases short and J 6 bases short, with 20 bases between. CDR3 length: 17 residues. Germline CDR1 and CDR2: MNHEY and SVGAGI. The CDR3, as DNA: TGTGCCAGCAGTTATGCACCATGGAAGATCGGGTCCGGGGAGCTGTTTTTT. Translated: CASSYAPWKIGSGELFF.

This clonotype was counted many times. The chain combines TRBV28 with TRBJ2-3; D perhaps matches TRBD2 (5 bases). Trimming shortened V by 3 bases and J by 3 bases, and 7 bases separated the two germline ends. Germline lookup yields CDR1 MDHEN and CDR2 SYDVKM. The CDR3 is 13 residues long. For the CDR3, the DNA is TGTGCCAGCAGTTTGAGCGGTACAGATACGCAGTATTTT. Residues: CASSLSGTDTQYF.